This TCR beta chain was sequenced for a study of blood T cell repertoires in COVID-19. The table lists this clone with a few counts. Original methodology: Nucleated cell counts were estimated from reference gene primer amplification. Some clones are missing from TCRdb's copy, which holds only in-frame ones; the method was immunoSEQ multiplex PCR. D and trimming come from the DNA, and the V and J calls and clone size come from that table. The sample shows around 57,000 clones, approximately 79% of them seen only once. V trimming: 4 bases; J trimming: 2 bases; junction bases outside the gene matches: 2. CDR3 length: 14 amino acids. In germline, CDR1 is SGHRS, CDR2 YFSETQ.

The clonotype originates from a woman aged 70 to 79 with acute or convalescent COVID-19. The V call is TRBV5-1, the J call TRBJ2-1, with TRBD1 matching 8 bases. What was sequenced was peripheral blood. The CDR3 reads CASSPGQAYNEQFF. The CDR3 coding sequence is TGCGCCAGCAGCCCGGGACAGGCCTACAATGAGCAGTTCTTC.